The subject of this entry is one TCR beta chain. This sample is drawn from a study of blood T cell repertoires in COVID-19. Study-wide context: COVID-19 samples, acute and convalescent, were from the United States, Italy and Spain.

TCRdb's table, derived via immunoSEQ multiplex PCR, lists solely in-frame clones and lacks some. The sample holds around 200,000 clones, about 80% seen once. Germline CDR1 is SGHTA and CDR2 is FQGTGA. The CDR3 has 15 amino acids. Trimming removed 1 base from V and 10 bases from J, with 14 bases in between. Sequenced sample: peripheral blood. V is TRBV7-3 and J is TRBJ1-6; D is unclear. The TCR sequence derives from a human donor with acute or convalescent COVID-19. The donor label of this sample is uncertain. The CDR3 nucleotides are TGTGCCAGCAGCTTAAATCGGCAGGAGGGATCACCCCTCCACTTT. Amino acids: CASSLNRQEGSPLHF. Full variable domain (missing parts from reference TRBV7-3 and TRBJ1-6): GAGVSQTPSNKVTEKGKYVELRCDPISGHTALYWYRQSLGQGPEFLIYFQGTGAADDSGLPNDRFFAVRPEGSVSTLKIQRTERGDSAVYLCASSLNRQEGSPLHFGNGTRLTVT.